This T cell receptor (beta chain) is from a study of Ad26.COV2.S vaccination and SARS-CoV-2 variants. General observations from the study: While placebo recipients had lower spike-specific TCR breadth, vaccine recipients had more.

Assay: immunoSEQ multiplex PCR; the TCRdb copy retains only in-frame clones and omits some. The profile shows roughly 350,000 clones, less than 90% of them singletons. Germline trimming cut 3 bases from V and 8 bases from J; bases unmatched to any gene: 6. The CDR3 length is 14 residues. Germline CDR1 KGHDR, CDR2 SFDVKD. On this clone: What it binds is not known.

This sample's treatment: about 20 received Ad26.COV2.S at low or high dose, single or two shots; about 5 received placebo; per-sample allocation not given. Sample collection was performed on day 63 after the first vaccine or placebo injection. In Boston, an adult donor aged 18-55 years took part. The V call is TRBV24-1, the J call TRBJ1-2; TRBD1 agrees at 9 bases. The starting material was peripheral blood, obtained in a trial of Ad26.COV2.S vaccine versus placebo. The sequence was obtained from a person aged 18 to 65 who received the Ad26.COV2.S COVID-19 vaccine or a placebo. The CDR3 DNA sequence: TGTGCCACCAGTGATGTCGGGACAGGGAGCGGCTACACCTTC. It translates to CATSDVGTGSGYTF.